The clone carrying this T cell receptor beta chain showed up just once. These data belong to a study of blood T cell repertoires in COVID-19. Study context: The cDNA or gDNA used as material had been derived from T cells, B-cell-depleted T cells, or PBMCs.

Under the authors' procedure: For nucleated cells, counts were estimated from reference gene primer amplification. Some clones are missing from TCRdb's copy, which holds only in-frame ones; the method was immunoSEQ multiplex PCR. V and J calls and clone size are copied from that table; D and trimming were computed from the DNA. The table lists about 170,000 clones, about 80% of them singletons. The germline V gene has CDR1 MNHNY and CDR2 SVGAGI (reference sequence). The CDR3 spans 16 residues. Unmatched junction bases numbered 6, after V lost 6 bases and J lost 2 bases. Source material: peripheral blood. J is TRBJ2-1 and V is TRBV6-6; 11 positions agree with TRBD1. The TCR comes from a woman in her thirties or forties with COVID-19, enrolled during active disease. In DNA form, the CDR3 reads TGTGCCAGCAGATCTCTGGGACAGGGGGCCTACAATGAGCAGTTCTTC. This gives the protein CASRSLGQGAYNEQFF.